This TCR beta chain is drawn from a study of T cell responses to AZD1222 COVID-19 vaccine. Trimming removed 2 bases at V and 0 bases at J, with 8 bases between. The CDR3 has 14 residues. The germline CDR1 and CDR2 sequences are SNHLY and FYNNEI. Profiled with immunoSEQ multiplex PCR; TCRdb holds only in-frame clones, not every one. The table has roughly 200,000 clones, 80% to 95% seen once. This rearrangement joins TRBV2 to TRBJ2-7, with D unclear. Sequenced here: peripheral blood, sampled 28 days after the second AZD1222 dose. The source of this sequence is an adult who received the AZD1222 COVID-19 vaccine. The CDR3 protein is CASSENTVSYEQYF. CDR3 sequence (DNA): TGTGCCAGCAGTGAAAATACTGTCTCCTACGAGCAGTACTTC.